What follows are 6 T cell receptor beta chains derived from one specimen sequenced in a study of tumor-infiltrating lymphocytes in primary liver carcinoma. With a constant-region primer, TCR beta cDNA was made from roughly 500 ng of total RNA. Amplification in three nested multiplex PCR rounds with slightly modified ARM-PCR gave rise to TCR beta libraries. Primers for the first two PCR rounds were TRBV1-TRBV30 forward primers and a C-beta reverse primer (roughly 10 cycles per round). Each CDR3 protein gets one entry after TCRdb re-called the multiplex PCR reads with MiXCR. The sample consists of roughly 100,000 distinct CDR3 sequences, approximately 68% of them appearing once. From around 18-30 mg of unsorted bulk tissue, DNA and RNA were co-extracted together. Sequencing used liver tumor tissue from sampling region 5. This sample's subset: tumor region T5, tumor centre. These receptors all stem from a woman aged 55-70 years with primary liver carcinoma and hepatitis B virus infection.

In regard to this clonotype: Its ends do not fully match the called genes, so a read error is possible. V usage is TRBV11-2 and J usage is TRBJ1-2; D is unresolved. In germline, CDR1 is SGHAT, CDR2 FQNNGV. The CDR3 runs to 13 residues. This CDR3 is CANSLTHNYGHTF. The CDR3 DNA reads TGTGCCAACAGCCTGACCCATAACTATGGCCACACCTTC.

This clonotype was observed a single time. This chain uses TRBV29-1 with TRBJ2-5; 9 bases are a match to TRBD2. The CDR3 is 16 amino acids. V gave up 7 bases and J gave up 4 bases; unmatched junction bases: 16. Germline V CDR1 and CDR2: SQVTM, ANQGSEA. DNA for the CDR3: TGCAGCGCCCCTGGCGTGACTAGCGGAATTCGAGAGACCCAGTACTTC. Encoded protein: CSAPGVTSGIRETQYF.

About this clonotype: This may stem from a read error, because a much larger clone lies one nucleotide away. This rearrangement joins TRBV10-2 to TRBJ2-1; 8 bases agree with TRBD2. This CDR3 contains 15 residues. CDR1 is WSHSY, CDR2 SAAADI, per germline. The CDR3 DNA follows: TGCGCCAGCAGTGAGATCCAGCGGGGGAACAATGAGCAGCTCTTC. As protein: CASSEIQRGNNEQLF.

V and J are TRBV10-3 and TRBJ1-3; D is unresolved. The V end was cut by 4 bases, the J end by 4 bases, with 11 bases between. Germline CDR1 and CDR2: ENHRY and SYGVKD. The CDR3 is 14 residues long. The CDR3 sequence is CAISGEGAGNTIYF. Written as DNA, the CDR3 is TGTGCCATCAGTGGGGAAGGAGCCGGAAACACCATATATTTT.

This clonotype was counted at least ten times. The chain carries TRBV6-5 and TRBJ2-1, with 11 positions matching TRBD2. The CDR3 contains 14 residues. From germline, CDR1 is MNHEY and CDR2 SVGAGI. Trimming cost V 6 bases and J 8 bases; bases outside gene matches: 6. CDR3 bases: TGTGCCAGCAGGCCACTAGCGGGAGAACATGAGCAGTTCTTC. Its translation is CASRPLAGEHEQFF.

The chain recombines TRBV5-6 with TRBJ2-5; D is uncertain. The CDR3 contains 11 residues. Deletions cut 0 bases from V and 7 bases from J, with 4 bases between. Germline-derived CDR1 and CDR2 are SGHDT and YYEEEE. In DNA, the CDR3 is TGTGCCAGCAGCTTGGATGGGACCCAGTACTTC. Protein sequence: CASSLDGTQYF.